This T cell receptor beta chain was documented in a study of shared T cell receptors in the human thymus. On this clone itself: One end of the junction is discordant with germline, which a read error may explain.

The CDR3 loop spans 13 amino acids. Germline assignment: CDR1 MGHRA and CDR2 YSYEKL. Profiling relied on immunoSEQ multiplex PCR, and the TCRdb table lists in-frame clones only, not all of them. The sample lists more than 550,000 clones, about 87% occurring once. These data are also associated with another study on human thymus T cells. That paper notes: The source of the thymus tissue was resections taken during corrective heart surgery. The authors found apparently biased V and J gene usage in thymic and blood repertoires. Among unrelated individuals, related research reported thymic repertoires that overlapped highly.

This clonotype was obtained from a boy under three years old with a congenital heart defect. The V gene is TRBV4-1, the J gene TRBJ1-6; D gene unclear. The specimen sequenced was thymocytes. The CDR3 here is CASSQDRDSEGFF. CDR3 in DNA: TGCGCCAGCAGCCAAGATAGAGACTCCGAGGGTTTTTTT.